The 25 T cell receptor beta chains presented below share a single source sample, sequenced in a study of CD8 T cells in Susac syndrome (dated by TCRdb to between 2018 and 2021). Receptor amplification or capture employed the immunoSEQ multiplex PCR assay. RNA was extracted with the RNeasy kit and roughly 0.45 to 1 ug was reverse transcribed using random hexamers. TCRdb applied fastp at Q25 and MiXCR to the public reads, then kept only in-frame beta chains. Merged by CDR3 protein, the rows form single entries marked with the most common genes and DNA. This sample lists fewer than 350,000 distinct CDR3 sequences; roughly 90% were detected once. The ten largest clones add up to 0.18% of the sample. Source material: CD8+ T cells from PBMCs. Source of these receptors: a human donor with multiple sclerosis.

The chain joins TRBV6-1 to TRBJ2-7; possibly TRBD1 for D (6 bases). Germline CDR1 and CDR2: MNHNS and SASEGT. The CDR3 length is 13 residues. Trimming stripped 8 bases from V and 2 bases from J, with 13 bases between. The CDR3 sequence: CASGSRGTYEQYF. CDR3 sequence (DNA): TGTGCCAGCGGCTCCAGGGGCACCTACGAGCAGTACTTC.

The sample holds a few counts of this clonotype. The chain is built from TRBV5-4 and TRBJ2-5; tentative D call: TRBD1 (5 bases). This CDR3 spans 13 amino acids. Germline-derived CDR1 and CDR2 are SGHNT and YYREEE (reference sequence). Trimming took off 3 bases at V and 5 bases at J, with 11 bases between the two ends. CDR3 nucleotides: TGTGCCAGCAGCTCCTCAGGGTCGGAGACCCAGTACTTC. Translation: CASSSSGSETQYF.

J is TRBJ2-1 and V is TRBV11-2; 8 nucleotides agree with TRBD2. V gave up 1 base and J gave up 4 bases; unmatched junction bases: 3. The CDR3 runs 15 residues. CDR1 is SGHAT and CDR2 is FQNNGV in the germline V gene. In DNA, the CDR3 is TGTGCCAGCAGCTTAGCGGCTAGCGGGTACAATGAGCAGTTCTTC. Translated, it gives CASSLAASGYNEQFF.

This chain uses TRBV11-3 with TRBJ2-4, with TRBD2 matching over 10 bases. With 5 bases clipped from V and 3 bases from J, the junction kept 7 bases outside the gene matches. The V gene's germline CDR1 is SGHNT and CDR2 YENEEA. The CDR3 loop spans 16 amino acids. CDR3 sequence (DNA): TGTGCCAGCAGCCTCGGGACTAGCGATGTCAAAAACATTCAGTACTTC. Encoded protein: CASSLGTSDVKNIQYF. The complete variable domain, with remaining parts taken from reference TRBV11-3 and TRBJ2-4, reads EAGVVQSPRYKIIEKKQPVAFWCNPISGHNTLYWYLQNLGQGPELLIRYENEEAVDDSQLPKDRFSAERLKGVDSTLKIQPAELGDSAVYLCASSLGTSDVKNIQYFGAGTRLSVL.

The chain uses TRBV2 and TRBJ1-5; D is unresolved. The germline V gene has CDR1 SNHLY and CDR2 FYNNEI. The germline V and J ends were trimmed by 7 bases and 6 bases, with 13 bases remaining between them. The CDR3 is 13 residues long. The DNA of the CDR3 is TGTGCCAGCAAGGTCATTACGGGTCAGCCCCAGCATTTT. It translates to CASKVITGQPQHF.

The rearrangement links TRBV6-5 to TRBJ2-7; D gene uncertain. Germline values: CDR1 MNHEY, CDR2 SVGAGI. The V end was cut by 0 bases, the J end by 3 bases, with 9 bases between. This CDR3 contains 14 residues. The CDR3 bases are TGTGCCAGCAGTTACTCTGACGAAAGCTACGAGCAGTACTTC. Translated: CASSYSDESYEQYF.

V and J are TRBV4-3 and TRBJ2-3; D is possibly TRBD2 (6 bases). V lost 1 base and J lost 3, with 17 bases in between. Germline V gene data show CDR1 as LGHNA and CDR2 as YSLEER. CDR3 size: 17 residues. CDR3 bases: TGCGCCAGCAGCCAAGTTTGGGCGGGGAAAGGGACAGATACGCAGTATTTT. Protein sequence: CASSQVWAGKGTDTQYF.

This chain joins TRBV5-1 and TRBJ2-5, with D possibly matching TRBD1 (5 bases). Trimming cost V 4 bases and J 1 base, with 8 bases left between them. CDR1 and CDR2 from the germline V gene are SGHRS and YFSETQ. CDR3 length: 13 residues. CDR3: CASSRQLQETQYF. In DNA, the CDR3 is TGCGCCAGCAGCCGACAGCTCCAAGAGACCCAGTACTTC.

This sequence joins TRBV7-9 and TRBJ1-4; D is uncertain. The ends were cut back, 2 bases at V and 14 bases at J, with 21 bases in the middle. CDR3 size: 15 residues. CDR1 is SEHNR, CDR2 FQNEAQ, per germline (reference sequence). The CDR3 reads CASSLSVQQSGGLFF. The CDR3 nucleotides read TGTGCCAGCAGCTTAAGCGTCCAGCAAAGCGGAGGGCTGTTTTTT.

The rearrangement links TRBV24-1 to TRBJ1-4; 10 nucleotides agree with TRBD1. With 4 bases clipped from V and 5 bases from J, the junction kept 6 bases outside the gene matches. This CDR3 comprises 16 residues. CDR1 is KGHDR and CDR2 is SFDVKD in the germline V gene. CDR3 protein: CATSERTGGSNEKLFF. The DNA of the CDR3 is TGTGCCACCAGTGAACGGACAGGGGGTTCGAATGAAAAACTGTTTTTT.

The CDR3 loop is CASSVAPVGETQYF. In DNA, the CDR3 is TGTGCCAGCAGCGTAGCTCCAGTGGGGGAGACCCAGTACTTC. V is TRBV9 and J is TRBJ2-5; D gene unclear. V was trimmed by 0 bases and J by 5 bases, leaving 11 bases between them. Per germline, CDR1 SGDLS and CDR2 YYNGEE. The CDR3 extends over 14 amino acids. The full variable domain, completed using reference TRBV9 and TRBJ2-5, is DSGVTQTPKHLITATGQRVTLRCSPRSGDLSVYWYQQSLDQGLQFLIQYYNGEERAKGNILERFSAQQFPDLHSELNLSSLELGDSALYFCASSVAPVGETQYFGPGTRLLVL.

This clonotype was seen only once. The chain employs TRBV21-1 and TRBJ2-3. TRBV21-1 is annotated as a pseudogene. The CDR3 totals 18 residues. DNA of the CDR3: TGTGCCAGCAGCAAAGAAGCCTACAGACAATATAGCACAGATACGCAGTATTTT. This encodes CASSKEAYRQYSTDTQYF.

The chain uses TRBV30 and TRBJ1-1; D unresolved. Germline V CDR1 and CDR2: GTSNPN, SVGIG (reference sequence). CDR3 length: 11 residues. V dropped 2 bases and J dropped 3 bases, with 4 bases sitting between them. The CDR3 nucleotides read TGTGCCTGGAGTCTCGACACTGAAGCTTTCTTT. This encodes CAWSLDTEAFF.

The chain has TRBV4-1 and TRBJ2-7; D assignment may be TRBD1 or TRBD2 (6 bases each). Germline V gives CDR1 MGHRA, CDR2 YSYEKL. The CDR3 is 16 amino acids. Trimming cost V 0 bases and J 4 bases, with 16 bases left between them. CDR3 sequence (DNA): TGCGCCAGCAGCCAAGAGGCAAGGGGGGAATCATACGAGCAGTACTTC. It is translated as CASSQEARGESYEQYF.

The J gene is TRBJ2-5, the V gene TRBV6-2 or TRBV6-3; D is possibly TRBD1 (5 bases). V gave up 4 bases and J gave up 0 bases, with 24 bases separating them. This CDR3 has 19 amino acids. The germline V gene has CDR1 MNHEY and CDR2 SVGEGT. CDR3 sequence: CASSSYDFRARSYQETQYF. Written as DNA, the CDR3 is TGTGCCAGCAGTTCTTACGACTTCAGGGCTCGCTCATACCAAGAGACCCAGTACTTC.

The rearrangement links TRBV4-3 to TRBJ2-7, with a weak D call TRBD2 (6 bases). V lost 0 bases to trimming and J lost 2 bases, with 11 bases between them. Germline V gene sequence: CDR1 LGHNA, CDR2 YSLEER. The CDR3 spans 15 residues. CDR3: CASSQDGGSPYEQYF. CDR3 nucleotides: TGCGCCAGCAGCCAAGATGGGGGGAGCCCCTACGAGCAGTACTTC.

The J gene is TRBJ1-6, the V gene TRBV4-1; 12 bases line up with TRBD1. This CDR3 has 15 residues. Trimming removed 3 bases from V and 7 bases from J; junction bases left unmatched: 1. CDR1 is MGHRA and CDR2 is YSYEKL in the germline V gene. The CDR3 coding sequence is TGCGCCAGCAGCCAGGGACAGGGGGCGAATTCACCCCTCCACTTT. Its translation is CASSQGQGANSPLHF.

The chain combines TRBV4-1 with TRBJ2-1, with 10 bases matching TRBD2. CDR3 size: 17 residues. Trimming took 1 base from V and 6 from J; bases not matched to a gene: 9. CDR1 is MGHRA and CDR2 is YSYEKL in the germline V gene. CDR3 region: CASSQVYGTSEVNEQFF. The CDR3 nucleotides read TGCGCCAGCAGCCAAGTATATGGGACTAGCGAGGTCAATGAGCAGTTCTTC.

The chain links TRBV20-1 to TRBJ1-2, with D tentatively TRBD1 (6 bases). CDR1 is DFQATT and CDR2 is SNEGSKA in the germline V gene (reference sequence). Trimming shortened V by 0 bases and J by 2 bases, and 10 bases separated the two germline ends. This CDR3 is 14 amino acids long. The CDR3 nucleotides are TGCAGTGCTAGAGATCTAACAGGGAACTATGGCTACACCTTC. Protein: CSARDLTGNYGYTF.

The J gene is TRBJ2-1, the V gene TRBV29-1; 12 nucleotides line up with TRBD2. In germline, CDR1 is SQVTM, CDR2 ANQGSEA. This CDR3 contains 13 residues. V was clipped by 7 bases and J by 8 bases; unmatched bases: 6. CDR3 nucleotides: TGCAGCGGGGGACTAGCGGGTGTGGATGAGCAGTTCTTC. It specifies CSGGLAGVDEQFF.

V usage is TRBV15 and J usage is TRBJ2-5; 10 positions agree with TRBD2. The CDR3 covers 16 residues. Germline V gene sequence: CDR1 LNHNV, CDR2 YYDKDF (reference sequence). The junction had 8 bases not matched to a gene; V was cut back by 3 bases and J by 4 bases. The CDR3 sequence: CATSSDSGGLAETQYF. DNA of the CDR3: TGTGCCACCAGCAGTGATAGCGGGGGGCTCGCAGAGACCCAGTACTTC.

The chain employs TRBV5-4 and TRBJ2-3, with 9 nucleotides matching TRBD2. This CDR3 has 15 amino acids. The germline CDR1 and CDR2 sequences are SGHNT and YYREEE (reference sequence). J gave up 3 bases and V 1 base, and 3 bases lay outside the gene matches. Here the CDR3 reads CASSLWLAGTDTQYF. The CDR3, as DNA: TGTGCCAGCAGCTTGTGGCTAGCGGGAACAGATACGCAGTATTTT.

The genes are TRBV10-3 and TRBJ2-7; TRBD1 is a possible D gene (6 bases). In germline, CDR1 is ENHRY, CDR2 SYGVKD. The length of the CDR3 is 14 residues. Trimming took 3 bases from V and 2 from J, leaving 11 bases between them. DNA of the CDR3: TGTGCCATCAGTGATGGGGCAGGGGCCTACGAGCAGTACTTC. It translates to CAISDGAGAYEQYF.

This chain connects TRBV2 to TRBJ2-1; 11 bases match TRBD2. The CDR3 runs to 16 residues. Trimming cost V 3 bases and J 9 bases; bases outside gene matches: 10. Germline V gene sequence: CDR1 SNHLY, CDR2 FYNNEI. The CDR3 region has the DNA TGTGCCAGCAGTGACCCGACTAGCGGGATGCTCTCTGAGCAGTTCTTC. Translated: CASSDPTSGMLSEQFF.

The V call is TRBV15, the J call TRBJ1-6; D gene unclear. CDR3 length: 15 amino acids. Germline CDR1 is LNHNV and CDR2 is YYDKDF (reference sequence). V dropped 3 bases and J dropped 6 bases, with 12 bases sitting between them. The CDR3 DNA follows: TGTGCCACCAGCAGTTACATTCTACCTAATTCACCCCTCCACTTT. This encodes CATSSYILPNSPLHF.